This T cell receptor (beta chain) was sequenced in a study of T cells after yellow fever vaccination. About the research overall: Where fractions had low cell numbers, libraries were prepared from them with the SMART-Seq v4 Ultra Low Input RNA kit.

This clonotype occurred a few times. As yet, its antigen is unknown. The study, taken as a whole, reports: Post-booster repertoires contained most primary-vaccination clones again (roughly 95% CD4, roughly 91% CD8).

CDR1 and CDR2 (germline): MGHRA, YSYEKL. The CDR3 is 14 amino acids. The V end was cut by 1 base, the J end by 4 bases, with 8 bases between. 5'RACE template switching generated TCR cDNA, adding a universal primer site and UMIs. TCRdb reprocessed the 5' RACE reads with MiXCR, giving one entry per CDR3 protein. This sample has about 120,000 distinct CDR3 sequences, with approximately 9% found just once. The sequencing here drew on CD8+ T cells sorted from PBMCs, taken on the day of the yellow fever booster vaccination. This clonotype originated in a man aged 18 to 35 who received the YFV17D yellow fever vaccine. The rearrangement links TRBV4-1 to TRBJ2-1; unclear D gene. The CDR3 is CASSQAAVYNEQFF. The CDR3 DNA reads as TGCGCCAGCAGCCAAGCAGCAGTTTACAATGAGCAGTTCTTC.